This T cell receptor beta chain was captured by sequencing in a study of T cells in Graves' hyperthyroidism and ophthalmopathy. Points from the study as a whole: Most thyroid clonotypes that were expanded above 0.001 also turned up in blood. Separation of ophthalmopathy from stable hyperthyroidism was achieved by a 13 V-J model.

This clonotype was counted ten times or more. Its antigen remains unidentified. Stable disease denoted Graves' hyperthyroidism without ophthalmopathy progression within 18 months. Using over 8.5 ml of fresh peripheral blood, PBMCs were prepared. In germline, CDR1 is MDHEN, CDR2 SYDVKM. The CDR3 consists of 16 residues. Germline trimming cut 5 bases from V and 5 bases from J; bases unmatched to any gene: 4. There were TCR beta CDR3 regions amplified from RNA transcripts. Carried out on the TCR CDR3, a first-round RT-PCR used the HTBI primer set. TCRdb re-called the multiplex PCR reads through MiXCR, storing one row per CDR3 protein. The data show around 430,000 distinct CDR3 sequences, under 15% seen once.

The chain has TRBV28 and TRBJ2-2; 14 nucleotides match TRBD2. The sequenced sample was blood. This sequence originates from a woman younger than 45 with Graves' hyperthyroidism. The CDR3 DNA reads as TGTGCCAGCAGTCTGACTAGCGGGAGGGTAACCGGGGAGCTGTTTTTT. This gives the protein CASSLTSGRVTGELFF.